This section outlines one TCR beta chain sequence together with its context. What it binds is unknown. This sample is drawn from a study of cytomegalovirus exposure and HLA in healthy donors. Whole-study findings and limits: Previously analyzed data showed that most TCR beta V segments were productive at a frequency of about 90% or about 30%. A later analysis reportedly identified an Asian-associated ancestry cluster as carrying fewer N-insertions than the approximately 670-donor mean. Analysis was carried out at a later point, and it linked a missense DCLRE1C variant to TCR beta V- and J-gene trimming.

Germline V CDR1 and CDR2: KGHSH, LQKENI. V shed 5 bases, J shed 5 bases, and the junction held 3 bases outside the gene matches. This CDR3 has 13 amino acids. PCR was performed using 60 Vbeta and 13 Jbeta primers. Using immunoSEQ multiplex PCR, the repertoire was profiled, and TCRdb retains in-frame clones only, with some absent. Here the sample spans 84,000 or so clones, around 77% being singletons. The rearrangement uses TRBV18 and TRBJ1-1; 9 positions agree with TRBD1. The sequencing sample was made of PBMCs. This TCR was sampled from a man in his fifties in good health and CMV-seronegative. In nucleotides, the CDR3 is TGTGCCAGCTCATCGACAGGGGGAACTGAAGCTTTCTTT. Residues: CASSSTGGTEAFF.